The T cell receptor beta chain under discussion was sequenced for a study of OX40 agonist ivuxolimab in advanced cancers. Overall study context: The mean age was 60 years, ranging from roughly 23 to 79, with under 90% of participants male. Study results and limitations: In the 0.1 to 3.0 mg/kg range, CD4+ and CD8+ blood T cells had expanded clonally by week 6.

Concerning this clone itself: Its antigen is unidentified.

This CDR3 is 12 amino acids long. Germline CDR1 reads MNHEY; CDR2 reads SVGAGI. Trimming pared 7 bases from V and 7 bases from J, leaving 13 bases between. Only in-frame clones appear in the TCRdb table, and some are missing; sequencing was by immunoSEQ multiplex PCR. The table shows about 86,000 clones, with 87% occurring only once. This sequence was found in an adult with an advanced solid tumor such as melanoma, head and neck, liver or kidney cancer. The rearrangement joins TRBV6-5 to TRBJ2-5; TRBD2 might be the D (6 bases). The sequencing here drew on CD4+ or CD8+ T cells sorted from blood, taken in a trial of the OX40 agonist ivuxolimab. The CDR3 nucleotides are TGTGCCAGCACCGCGGGGACGGGGACCCAGTACTTC. Translated: CASTAGTGTQYF.